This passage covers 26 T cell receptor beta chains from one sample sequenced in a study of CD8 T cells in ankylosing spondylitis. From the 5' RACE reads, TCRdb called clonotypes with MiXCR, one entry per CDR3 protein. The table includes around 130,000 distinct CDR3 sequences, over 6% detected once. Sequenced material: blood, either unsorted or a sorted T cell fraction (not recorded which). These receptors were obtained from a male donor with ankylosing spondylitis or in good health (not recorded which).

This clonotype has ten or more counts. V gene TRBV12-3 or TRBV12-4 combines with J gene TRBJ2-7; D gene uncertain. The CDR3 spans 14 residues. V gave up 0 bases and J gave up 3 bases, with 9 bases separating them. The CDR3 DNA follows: TGTGCCAGCAGTTTAGCGTCCCGAGACTACGAGCAGTACTTC. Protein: CASSLASRDYEQYF.

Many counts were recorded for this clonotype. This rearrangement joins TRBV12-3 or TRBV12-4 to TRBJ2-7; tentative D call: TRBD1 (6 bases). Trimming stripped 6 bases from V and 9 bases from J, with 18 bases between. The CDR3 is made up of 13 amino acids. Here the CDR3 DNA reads TGTGCCAGCAGCCCTGGGACATCCTTTGGGCAGTACTTC. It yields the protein CASSPGTSFGQYF.

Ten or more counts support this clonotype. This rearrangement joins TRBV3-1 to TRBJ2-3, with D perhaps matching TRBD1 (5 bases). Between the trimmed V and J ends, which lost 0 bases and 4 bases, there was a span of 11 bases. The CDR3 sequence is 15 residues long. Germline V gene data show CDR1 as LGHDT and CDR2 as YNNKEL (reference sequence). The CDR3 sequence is CASSQDSGRADTQYF. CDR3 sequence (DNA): TGTGCCAGCAGCCAAGACTCGGGCAGGGCAGATACGCAGTATTTT.

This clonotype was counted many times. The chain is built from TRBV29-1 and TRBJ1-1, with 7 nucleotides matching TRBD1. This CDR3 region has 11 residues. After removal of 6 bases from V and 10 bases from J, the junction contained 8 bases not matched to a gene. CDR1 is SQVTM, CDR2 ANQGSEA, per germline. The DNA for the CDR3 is TGCAGCGTCGGGACAGTGCTGGGAGCTTTCTTT. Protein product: CSVGTVLGAFF. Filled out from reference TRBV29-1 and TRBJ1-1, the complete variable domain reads SAVISQKPSRDICQRGTSLTIQCQVDSQVTMMFWYRQQPGQSLTLIATANQGSEATYESGFVIDKFPISRPNLTFSTLTVSNMSPEDSSIYLCSVGTVLGAFFGQGTRLTVV.

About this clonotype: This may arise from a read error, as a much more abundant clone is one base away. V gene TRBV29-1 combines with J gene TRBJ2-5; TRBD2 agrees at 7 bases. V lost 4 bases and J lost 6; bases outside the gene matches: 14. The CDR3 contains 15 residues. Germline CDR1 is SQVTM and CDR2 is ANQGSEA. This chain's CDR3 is CSVAAGGSREQTQYF. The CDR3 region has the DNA TGCAGCGTTGCGGCTGGCGGGAGCCGGGAACAGACCCAGTACTTC.

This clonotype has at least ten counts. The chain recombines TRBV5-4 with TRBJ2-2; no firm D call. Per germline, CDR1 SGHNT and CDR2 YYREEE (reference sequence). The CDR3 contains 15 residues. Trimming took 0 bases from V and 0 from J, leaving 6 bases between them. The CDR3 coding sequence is TGTGCCAGCAGCTTGGGACTGACGAACACCGGGGAGCTGTTTTTT. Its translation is CASSLGLTNTGELFF.

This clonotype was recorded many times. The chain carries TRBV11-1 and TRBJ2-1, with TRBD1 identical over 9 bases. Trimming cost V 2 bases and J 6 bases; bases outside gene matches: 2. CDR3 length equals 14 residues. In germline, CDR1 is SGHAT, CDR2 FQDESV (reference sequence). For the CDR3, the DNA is TGTGCCAGCAGCTTATCGGACAGGGGCAATGAGCAGTTCTTC. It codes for CASSLSDRGNEQFF.

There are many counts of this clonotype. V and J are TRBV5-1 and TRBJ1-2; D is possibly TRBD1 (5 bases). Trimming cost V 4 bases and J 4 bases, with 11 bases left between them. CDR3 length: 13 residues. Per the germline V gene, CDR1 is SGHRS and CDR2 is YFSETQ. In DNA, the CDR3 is TGCGCCAGCAGCCAGGGACGTCTCTATGGCTACACCTTC. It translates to CASSQGRLYGYTF.

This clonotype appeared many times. DNA of the CDR3: TGTGCCAGCAGCTTGAGCCGGGGACAGGGATACATTCAGTACTTC. It yields the protein CASSLSRGQGYIQYF. V is TRBV7-3 and J is TRBJ2-4, with 9 nucleotides matching TRBD1. Trimming cost V 3 bases and J 8 bases; bases outside gene matches: 8. The germline CDR1 and CDR2 sequences are SGHTA and FQGTGA. CDR3 length equals 15 residues.

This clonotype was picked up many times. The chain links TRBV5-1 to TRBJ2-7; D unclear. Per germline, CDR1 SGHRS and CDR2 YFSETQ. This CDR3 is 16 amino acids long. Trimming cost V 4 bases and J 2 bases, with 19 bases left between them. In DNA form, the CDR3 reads TGCGCCAGCAGCCCGAGGACCCAAAGGATTACCTACGAGCAGTACTTC. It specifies CASSPRTQRITYEQYF.

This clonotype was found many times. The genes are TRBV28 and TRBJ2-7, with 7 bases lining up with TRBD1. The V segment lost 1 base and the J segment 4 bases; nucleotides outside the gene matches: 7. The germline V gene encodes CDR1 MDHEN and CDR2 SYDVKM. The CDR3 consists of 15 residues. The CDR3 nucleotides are TGTGCCAGCAGTTTATTAATGGGACAGAAGTACGAGCAGTACTTC. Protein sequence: CASSLLMGQKYEQYF.

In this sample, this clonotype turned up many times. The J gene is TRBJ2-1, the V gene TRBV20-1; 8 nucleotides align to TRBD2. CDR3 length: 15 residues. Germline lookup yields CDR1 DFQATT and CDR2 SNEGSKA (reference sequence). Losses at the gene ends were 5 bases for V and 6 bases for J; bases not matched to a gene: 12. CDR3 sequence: CSARTGTSRGNEQFF. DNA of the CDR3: TGCAGTGCTCGAACCGGGACTAGTCGGGGCAATGAGCAGTTCTTC.

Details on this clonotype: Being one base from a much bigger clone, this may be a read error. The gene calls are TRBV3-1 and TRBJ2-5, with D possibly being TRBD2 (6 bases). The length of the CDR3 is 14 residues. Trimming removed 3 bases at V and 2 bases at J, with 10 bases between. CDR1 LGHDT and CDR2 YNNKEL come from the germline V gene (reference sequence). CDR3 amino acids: CASSHLAMQETQYF. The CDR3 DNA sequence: TGTGCCAGCAGCCACCTAGCGATGCAAGAGACCCAGTACTTC.

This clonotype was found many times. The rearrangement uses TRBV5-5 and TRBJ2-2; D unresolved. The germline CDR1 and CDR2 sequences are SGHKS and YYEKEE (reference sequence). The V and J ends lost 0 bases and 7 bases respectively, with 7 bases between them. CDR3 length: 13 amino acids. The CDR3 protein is CASSLDSHGELFF. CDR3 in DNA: TGTGCCAGCAGCTTGGACTCCCACGGGGAGCTGTTTTTT. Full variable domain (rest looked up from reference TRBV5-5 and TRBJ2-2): DAGVTQSPTHLIKTRGQQVTLRCSPISGHKSVSWYQQVLGQGPQFIFQYYEKEERGRGNFPDRFSARQFPNYSSELNVNALLLGDSALYLCASSLDSHGELFFGEGSRLTVL.

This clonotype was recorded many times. The CDR3 sequence is CASSTYTGELFF. CDR3 nucleotide sequence: TGCGCCAGCAGCACTTACACCGGGGAGCTGTTTTTT. The chain has TRBV5-1 and TRBJ2-2; no definite D call. V was cut by 4 bases and J by 3 bases, with 4 bases left in between. The V gene's germline CDR1 is SGHRS and CDR2 YFSETQ. The CDR3 covers 12 residues.

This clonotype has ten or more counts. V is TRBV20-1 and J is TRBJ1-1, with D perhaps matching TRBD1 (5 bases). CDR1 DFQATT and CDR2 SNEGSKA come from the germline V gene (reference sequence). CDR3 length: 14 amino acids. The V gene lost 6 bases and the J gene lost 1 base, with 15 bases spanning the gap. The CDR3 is CSAATPTGNTEAFF. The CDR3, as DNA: TGCAGTGCAGCCACCCCCACAGGGAACACTGAAGCTTTCTTT.

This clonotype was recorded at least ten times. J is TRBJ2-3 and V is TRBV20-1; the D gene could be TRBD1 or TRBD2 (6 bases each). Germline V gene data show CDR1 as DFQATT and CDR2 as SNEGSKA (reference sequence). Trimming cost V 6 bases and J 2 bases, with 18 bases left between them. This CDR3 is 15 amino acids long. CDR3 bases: TGCAGTGCCTTTACCGGGGGCGGGACCACAGATACGCAGTATTTT. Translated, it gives CSAFTGGGTTDTQYF.

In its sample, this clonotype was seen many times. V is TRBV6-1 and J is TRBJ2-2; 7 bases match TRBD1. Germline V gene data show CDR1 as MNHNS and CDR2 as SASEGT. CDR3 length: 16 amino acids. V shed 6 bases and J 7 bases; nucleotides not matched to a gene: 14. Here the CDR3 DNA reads TGTGCCAGCAGGCTAAGAACAGGGGTCGAGGGCGGGGAGCTGTTTTTT. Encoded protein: CASRLRTGVEGGELFF.

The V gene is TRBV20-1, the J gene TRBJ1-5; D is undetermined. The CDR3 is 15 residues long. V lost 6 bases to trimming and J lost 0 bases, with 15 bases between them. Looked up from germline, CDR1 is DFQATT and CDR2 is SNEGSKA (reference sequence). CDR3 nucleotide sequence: TGCAGTGCCAATCCCCAGGAATATAGCAATCAGCCCCAGCATTTT. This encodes CSANPQEYSNQPQHF.

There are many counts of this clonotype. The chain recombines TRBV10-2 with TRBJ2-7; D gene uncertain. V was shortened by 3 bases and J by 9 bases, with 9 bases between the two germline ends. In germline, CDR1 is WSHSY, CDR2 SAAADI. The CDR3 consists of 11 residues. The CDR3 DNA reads TGCGCCAGCAGTGAAAGTAGAATGCAGTACTTC. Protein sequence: CASSESRMQYF.

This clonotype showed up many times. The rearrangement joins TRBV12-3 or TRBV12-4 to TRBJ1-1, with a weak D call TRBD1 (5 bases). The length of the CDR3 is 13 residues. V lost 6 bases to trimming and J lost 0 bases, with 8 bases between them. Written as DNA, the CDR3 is TGTGCCAGCAGCCAGACAGTGAACACTGAAGCTTTCTTT. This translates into CASSQTVNTEAFF.

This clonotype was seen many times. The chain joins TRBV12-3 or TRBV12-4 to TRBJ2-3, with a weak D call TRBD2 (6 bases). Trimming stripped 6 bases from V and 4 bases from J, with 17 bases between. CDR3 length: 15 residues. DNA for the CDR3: TGTGCCAGCAGGCGGGACTCCGGCCGGGCAGATACGCAGTATTTT. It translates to CASRRDSGRADTQYF.

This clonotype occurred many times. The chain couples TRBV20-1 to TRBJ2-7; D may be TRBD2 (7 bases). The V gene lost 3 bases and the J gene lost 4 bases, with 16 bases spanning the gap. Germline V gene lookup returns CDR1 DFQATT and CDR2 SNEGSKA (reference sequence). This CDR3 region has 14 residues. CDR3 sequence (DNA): TGCAGTGCTAGGTCGGACAGAGCGGGGTACGAGCAGTACTTC. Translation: CSARSDRAGYEQYF.

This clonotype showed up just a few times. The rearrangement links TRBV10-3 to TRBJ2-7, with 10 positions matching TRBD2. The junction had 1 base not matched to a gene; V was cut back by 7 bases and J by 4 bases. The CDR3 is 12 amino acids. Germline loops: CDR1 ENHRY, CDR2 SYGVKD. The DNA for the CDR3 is TGTGCCATCATGACTAGCGGGTACGAGCAGTACTTC. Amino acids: CAIMTSGYEQYF.

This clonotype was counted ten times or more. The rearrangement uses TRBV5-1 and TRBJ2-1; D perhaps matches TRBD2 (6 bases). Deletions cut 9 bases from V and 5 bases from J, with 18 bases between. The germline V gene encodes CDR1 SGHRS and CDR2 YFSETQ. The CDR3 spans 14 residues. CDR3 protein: CATSHGGGNNEQFF. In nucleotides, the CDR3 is TGCGCCACCTCGCACGGGGGAGGAAACAATGAGCAGTTCTTC.

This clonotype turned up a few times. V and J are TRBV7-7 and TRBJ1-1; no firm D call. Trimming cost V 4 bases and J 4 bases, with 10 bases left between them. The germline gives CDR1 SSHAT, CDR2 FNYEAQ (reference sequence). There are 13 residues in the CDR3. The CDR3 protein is CASSSSAATEAFF. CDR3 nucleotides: TGTGCCAGCAGCTCCAGCGCGGCCACTGAAGCTTTCTTT.